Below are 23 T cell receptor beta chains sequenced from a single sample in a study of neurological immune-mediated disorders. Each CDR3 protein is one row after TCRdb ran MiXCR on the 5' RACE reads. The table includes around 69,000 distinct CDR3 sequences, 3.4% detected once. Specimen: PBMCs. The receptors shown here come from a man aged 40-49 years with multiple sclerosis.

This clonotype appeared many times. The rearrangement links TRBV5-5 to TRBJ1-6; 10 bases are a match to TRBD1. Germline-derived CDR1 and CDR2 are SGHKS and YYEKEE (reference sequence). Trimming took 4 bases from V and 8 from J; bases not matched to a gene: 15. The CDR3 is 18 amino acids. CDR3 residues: CASSPPIITGTGDSPLHF. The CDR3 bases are TGTGCCAGCAGCCCCCCAATCATTACCGGGACAGGGGATTCACCCCTCCACTTT.

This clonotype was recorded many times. The CDR3 here is CASSLTGESGEKLFF. CDR3 coding DNA: TGTGCCAGCAGCCTTACGGGGGAATCGGGGGAAAAACTGTTTTTT. J is TRBJ1-4 and V is TRBV7-9; D is perhaps TRBD1 (5 bases). The length of the CDR3 is 15 residues. Trimming cost V 5 bases and J 8 bases, with 18 bases left between them. Germline V lookup: CDR1 SEHNR, CDR2 FQNEAQ (reference sequence).

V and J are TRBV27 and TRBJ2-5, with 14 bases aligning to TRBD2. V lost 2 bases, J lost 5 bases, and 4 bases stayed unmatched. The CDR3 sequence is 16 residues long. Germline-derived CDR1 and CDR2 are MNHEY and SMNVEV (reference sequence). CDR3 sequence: CASSLTRTSGGETQYF. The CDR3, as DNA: TGTGCCAGCAGTTTAACCCGGACTAGCGGGGGGGAGACCCAGTACTTC.

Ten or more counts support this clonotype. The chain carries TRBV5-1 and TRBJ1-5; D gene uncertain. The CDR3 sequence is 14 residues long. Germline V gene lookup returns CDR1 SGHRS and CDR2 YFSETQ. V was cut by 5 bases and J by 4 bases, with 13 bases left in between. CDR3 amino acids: CASSPEGANQPQHF. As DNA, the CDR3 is TGCGCCAGCAGTCCAGAGGGCGCAAATCAGCCCCAGCATTTT.

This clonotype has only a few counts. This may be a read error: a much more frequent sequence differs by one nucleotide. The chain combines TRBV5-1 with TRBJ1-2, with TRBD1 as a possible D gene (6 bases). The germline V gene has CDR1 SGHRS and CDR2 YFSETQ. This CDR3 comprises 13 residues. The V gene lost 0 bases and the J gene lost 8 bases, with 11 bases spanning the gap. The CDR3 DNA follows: TGCGCCAGCAGCTTGGCGTCAGGGGAAGGCTACACCTTC. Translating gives CASSLASGEGYTF. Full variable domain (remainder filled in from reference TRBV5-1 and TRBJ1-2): KAGVTQTPRYLIKTRGQQVTLSCSPISGHRSVSWYQQTPGQGLQFLFEYFSETQRNKGNFPGRFSGRQFSNSRSEMNVSTLELGDSALYLCASSLASGEGYTFGSGTRLTVV.

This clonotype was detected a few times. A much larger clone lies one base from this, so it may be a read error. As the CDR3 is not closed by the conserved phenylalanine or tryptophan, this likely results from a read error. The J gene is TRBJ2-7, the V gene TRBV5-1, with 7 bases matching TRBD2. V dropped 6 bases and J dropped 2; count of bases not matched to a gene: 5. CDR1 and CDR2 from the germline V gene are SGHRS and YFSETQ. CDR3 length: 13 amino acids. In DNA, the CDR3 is TGCGCCAGCACCCGCGGGGGAACCTACGAGCAGTACATC. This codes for CASTRGGTYEQYI.

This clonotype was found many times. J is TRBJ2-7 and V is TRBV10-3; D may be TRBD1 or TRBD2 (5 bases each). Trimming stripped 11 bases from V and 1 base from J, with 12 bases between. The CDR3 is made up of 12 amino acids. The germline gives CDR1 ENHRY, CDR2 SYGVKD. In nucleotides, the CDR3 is TGTGCCTCCGGGGCATCATCCTACGAGCAGTACTTC. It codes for CASGASSYEQYF.

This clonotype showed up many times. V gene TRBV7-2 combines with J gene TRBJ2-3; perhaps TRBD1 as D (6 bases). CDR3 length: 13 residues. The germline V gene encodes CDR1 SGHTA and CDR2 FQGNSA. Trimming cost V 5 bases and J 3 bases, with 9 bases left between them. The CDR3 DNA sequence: TGTGCCAGCAGCCCCCAGGGGACAGATACGCAGTATTTT. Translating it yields CASSPQGTDTQYF. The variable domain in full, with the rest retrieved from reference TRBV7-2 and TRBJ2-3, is GAGVSQSPSNKVTEKGKDVELRCDPISGHTALYWYRQSLGQGLEFLIYFQGNSAPDKSGLPSDRFSAERTGGSVSTLTIQRTQQEDSAVYLCASSPQGTDTQYFGPGTRLTVL.

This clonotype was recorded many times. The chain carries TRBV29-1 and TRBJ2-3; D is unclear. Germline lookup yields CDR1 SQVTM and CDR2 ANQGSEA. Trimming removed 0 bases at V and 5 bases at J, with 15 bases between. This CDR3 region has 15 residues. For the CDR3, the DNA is TGCAGCGTTGAAGAGGGAATAAGGCAAGGAGATACGCAGTATTTT. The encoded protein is CSVEEGIRQGDTQYF.

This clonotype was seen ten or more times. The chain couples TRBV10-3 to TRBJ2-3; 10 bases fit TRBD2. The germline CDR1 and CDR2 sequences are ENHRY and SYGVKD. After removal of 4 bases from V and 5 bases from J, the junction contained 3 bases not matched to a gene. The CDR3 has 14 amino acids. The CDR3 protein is CAISASGSIDTQYF. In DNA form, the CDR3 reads TGTGCCATCAGTGCTAGCGGGAGTATAGATACGCAGTATTTT.

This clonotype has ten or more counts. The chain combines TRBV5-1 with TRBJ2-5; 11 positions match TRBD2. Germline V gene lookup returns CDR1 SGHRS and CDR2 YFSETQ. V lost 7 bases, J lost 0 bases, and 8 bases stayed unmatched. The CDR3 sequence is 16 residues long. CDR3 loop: CASSRGTSGNQETQYF. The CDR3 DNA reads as TGCGCCAGCTCACGTGGGACTAGCGGTAACCAAGAGACCCAGTACTTC. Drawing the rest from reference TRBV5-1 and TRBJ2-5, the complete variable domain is KAGVTQTPRYLIKTRGQQVTLSCSPISGHRSVSWYQQTPGQGLQFLFEYFSETQRNKGNFPGRFSGRQFSNSRSEMNVSTLELGDSALYLCASSRGTSGNQETQYFGPGTRLLVL.

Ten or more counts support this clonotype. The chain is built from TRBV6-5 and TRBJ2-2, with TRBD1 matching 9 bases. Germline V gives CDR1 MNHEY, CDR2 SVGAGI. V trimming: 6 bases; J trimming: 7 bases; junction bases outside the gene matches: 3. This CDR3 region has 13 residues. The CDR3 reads CASRGTGIGELFF. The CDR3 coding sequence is TGTGCCAGCAGGGGGACAGGGATCGGGGAGCTGTTTTTT.

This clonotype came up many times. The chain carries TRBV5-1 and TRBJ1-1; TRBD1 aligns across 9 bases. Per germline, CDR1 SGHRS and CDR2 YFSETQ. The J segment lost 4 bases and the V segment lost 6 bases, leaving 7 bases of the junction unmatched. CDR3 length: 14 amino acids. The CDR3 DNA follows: TGCGCCAGCAAATTAAGACAGGGGGGCACTGAAGCTTTCTTT. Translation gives CASKLRQGGTEAFF. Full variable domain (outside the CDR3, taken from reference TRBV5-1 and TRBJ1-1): KAGVTQTPRYLIKTRGQQVTLSCSPISGHRSVSWYQQTPGQGLQFLFEYFSETQRNKGNFPGRFSGRQFSNSRSEMNVSTLELGDSALYLCASKLRQGGTEAFFGQGTRLTVV.

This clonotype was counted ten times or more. The CDR3 loop reads CSARGSGENIQYF. CDR3 sequence (DNA): TGCAGTGCTAGGGGGAGCGGCGAAAACATTCAGTACTTC. The V gene is TRBV20-1, the J gene TRBJ2-4, with D possibly being TRBD2 (5 bases). There are 13 residues in the CDR3. V lost 3 bases to trimming and J lost 5 bases, with 11 bases between them. Germline V gives CDR1 DFQATT, CDR2 SNEGSKA (reference sequence).

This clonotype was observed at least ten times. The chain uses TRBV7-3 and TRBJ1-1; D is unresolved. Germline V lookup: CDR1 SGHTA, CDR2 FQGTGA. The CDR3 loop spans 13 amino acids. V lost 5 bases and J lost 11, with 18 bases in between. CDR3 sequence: CASSNLNSPSAFF. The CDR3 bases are TGTGCCAGCAGCAACCTAAACAGTCCCTCGGCTTTCTTT.

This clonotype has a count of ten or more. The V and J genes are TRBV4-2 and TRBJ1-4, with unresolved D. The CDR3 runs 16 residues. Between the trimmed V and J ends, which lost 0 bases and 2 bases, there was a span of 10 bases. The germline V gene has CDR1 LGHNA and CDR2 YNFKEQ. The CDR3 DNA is TGTGCCAGCAGCCAAGAGTTGAGGAGCACTAATGAAAAACTGTTTTTT. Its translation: CASSQELRSTNEKLFF.

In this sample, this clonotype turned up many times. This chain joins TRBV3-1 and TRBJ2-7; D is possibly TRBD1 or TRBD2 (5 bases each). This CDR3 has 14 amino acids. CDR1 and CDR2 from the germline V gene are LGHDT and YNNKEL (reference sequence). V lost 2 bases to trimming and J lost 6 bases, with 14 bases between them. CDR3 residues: CASSQPGPYSEQYF. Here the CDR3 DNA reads TGTGCCAGCAGCCAACCGGGACCGTATAGCGAGCAGTACTTC.

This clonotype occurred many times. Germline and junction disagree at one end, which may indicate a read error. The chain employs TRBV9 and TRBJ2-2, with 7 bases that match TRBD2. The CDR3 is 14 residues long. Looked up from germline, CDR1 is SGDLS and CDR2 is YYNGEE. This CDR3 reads CASSSRTSSGELFF. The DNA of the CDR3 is TGCGCCAGCAGCTCCAGGACTAGTTCCGGGGAGCTGTTTTTT.

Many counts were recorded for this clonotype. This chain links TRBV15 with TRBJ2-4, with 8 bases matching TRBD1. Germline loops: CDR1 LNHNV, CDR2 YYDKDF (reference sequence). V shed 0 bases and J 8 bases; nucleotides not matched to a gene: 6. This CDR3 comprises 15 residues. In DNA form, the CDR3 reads TGTGCCACCAGCAGAGATCGGCAGGGGGCTTACATTCAGTACTTC. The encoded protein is CATSRDRQGAYIQYF.

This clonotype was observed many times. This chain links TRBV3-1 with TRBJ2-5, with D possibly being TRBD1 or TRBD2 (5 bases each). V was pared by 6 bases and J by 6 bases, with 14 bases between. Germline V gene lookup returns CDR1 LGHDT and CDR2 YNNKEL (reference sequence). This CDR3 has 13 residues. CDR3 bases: TGTGCCAGCAGGGTGAGGGGTGGGCAGACCCAGTACTTC. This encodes CASRVRGGQTQYF.

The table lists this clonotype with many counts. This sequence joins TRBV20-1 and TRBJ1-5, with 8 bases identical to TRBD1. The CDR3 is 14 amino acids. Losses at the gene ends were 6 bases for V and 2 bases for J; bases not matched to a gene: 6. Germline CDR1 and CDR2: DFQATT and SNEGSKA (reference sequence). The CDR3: CSASSTGGNQPQHF. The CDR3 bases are TGCAGTGCCTCTTCGACAGGGGGCAATCAGCCCCAGCATTTT.

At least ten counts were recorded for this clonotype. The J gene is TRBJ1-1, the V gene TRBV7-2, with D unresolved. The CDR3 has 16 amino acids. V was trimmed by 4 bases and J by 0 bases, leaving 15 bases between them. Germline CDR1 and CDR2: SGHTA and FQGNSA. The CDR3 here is CASSSRHAVVNTEAFF. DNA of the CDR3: TGTGCCAGCAGCTCCCGACACGCAGTAGTGAACACTGAAGCTTTCTTT.

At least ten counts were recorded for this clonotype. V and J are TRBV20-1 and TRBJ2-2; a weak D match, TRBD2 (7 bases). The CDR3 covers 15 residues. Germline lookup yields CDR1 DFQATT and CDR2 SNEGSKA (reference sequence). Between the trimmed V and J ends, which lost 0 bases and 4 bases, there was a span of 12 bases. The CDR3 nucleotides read TGCAGTGCTAGAGAGGGGGGGGCGGGCACCGGGGAGCTGTTTTTT. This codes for CSAREGGAGTGELFF.